This T cell receptor (beta chain) was recorded in a study of vaccination and CD4 T cells after COVID-19. Across the whole study: It was a median about 100 days after diagnosis, with a range of 35 to 161, that post-COVID samples were drawn. Stimulation of cells relied on overlapping spike peptides derived from SARS-CoV-2, HCoV-NL63, HCoV-OC43 and HCoV-229E.

Documented treatment: roughly ten-day PBMC culture with coronavirus spike peptide pools or control peptides (ViraFEST assay). The culture of two million PBMCs per well included about 9.7 IU/ml IL-2 and roughly 10 ug/ml peptide pools. The CDR3 has 15 residues. Germline V gene lookup returns CDR1 LNHDA and CDR2 SQIVND (reference sequence). V was cut by 10 bases and J by 8 bases, with 21 bases left in between. Comments on this clonotype: Its cognate antigen is unknown.

Sequencing of DNA taken from cultured CD4+ T cells relied on the Oncomine TCR Beta short-read assay. CD4+ T cells were cultured, and genomic DNA was extracted from them. Via MiXCR, TCRdb re-called the PCR reads, giving one row per CDR3 protein. This table holds more than 3,500 distinct CDR3 sequences, around 65% found once. V and J are TRBV19 and TRBJ1-6, with D possibly being TRBD1 (6 bases). The specimen sequenced was CD4+ T cells from blood, cultured in vitro. The receptor comes from a human donor who had recovered from COVID-19. CDR3 amino acids: CATREGGGLDSPLHF. CDR3 bases: TGTGCCACCAGAGAGGGTGGGGGCCTTGATTCACCCCTCCACTTT.